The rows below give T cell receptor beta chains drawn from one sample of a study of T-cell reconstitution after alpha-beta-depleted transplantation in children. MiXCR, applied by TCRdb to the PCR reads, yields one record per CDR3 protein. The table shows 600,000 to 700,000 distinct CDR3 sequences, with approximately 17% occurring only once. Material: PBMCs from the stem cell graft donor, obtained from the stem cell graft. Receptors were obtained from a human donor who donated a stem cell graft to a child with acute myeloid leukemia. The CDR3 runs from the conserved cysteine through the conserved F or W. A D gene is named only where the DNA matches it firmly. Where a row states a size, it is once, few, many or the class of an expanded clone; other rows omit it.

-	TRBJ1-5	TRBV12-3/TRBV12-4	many	CASSRTENNQPQHF	TGTGCCAGCAGTAGGACAGAGAACAATCAGCCCCAGCATTTT
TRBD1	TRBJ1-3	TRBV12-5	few	CASGQGDTIYF	TGTGCTAGCGGACAGGGGGACACCATATATTTT
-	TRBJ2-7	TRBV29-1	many	CSGRTGSGEQYF	TGCAGCGGCCGTACAGGGTCTGGCGAGCAGTACTTC
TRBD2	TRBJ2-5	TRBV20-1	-	CSAWGRSGAKETQYF	TGCAGTGCCTGGGGTCGAAGCGGGGCTAAAGAGACCCAGTACTTC
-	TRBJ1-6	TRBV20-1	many	CSATGRERYSPLHF	TGCAGTGCTACTGGAAGGGAGCGGTACTCACCCCTCCACTTT
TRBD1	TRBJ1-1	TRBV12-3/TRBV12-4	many	CASTRTGDTEAFF	TGTGCCAGCACCCGGACAGGAGACACTGAAGCTTTCTTT
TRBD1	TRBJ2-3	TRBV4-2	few	CASSPSPGGYRTDTQYF	TGTGCCAGCAGCCCCAGTCCAGGGGGCTATAGGACAGATACGCAGTATTTT
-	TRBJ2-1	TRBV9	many	CASSVMQFF	TGTGCCAGCAGCGTAATGCAGTTCTTC
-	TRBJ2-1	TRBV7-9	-	CASSPFTAGTGDNEQFF	TGTGCCAGCAGCCCCTTTACGGCGGGGACGGGCGACAATGAGCAGTTCTTC
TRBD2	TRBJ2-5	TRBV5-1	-	CASSSGLAGQETQYF	TGCGCCAGCAGCTCGGGACTAGCGGGACAAGAGACCCAGTACTTC
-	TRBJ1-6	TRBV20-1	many	CSARDLTGYNSPLHF	TGCAGTGCTAGAGATCTGACAGGCTATAATTCACCCCTCCACTTT
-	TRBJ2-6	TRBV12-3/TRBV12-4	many	CAINHRAGANVLTF	TGTGCCATAAACCACAGGGCTGGGGCCAACGTCCTGACTTTC
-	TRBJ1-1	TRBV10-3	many	CAISGQANTEAFF	TGTGCCATCAGTGGACAGGCTAACACTGAAGCTTTCTTT
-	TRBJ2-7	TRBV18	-	CASSPGGGAGEQYF	TGTGCCAGCTCACCAGGGGGGGGGGCCGGCGAGCAGTACTTC